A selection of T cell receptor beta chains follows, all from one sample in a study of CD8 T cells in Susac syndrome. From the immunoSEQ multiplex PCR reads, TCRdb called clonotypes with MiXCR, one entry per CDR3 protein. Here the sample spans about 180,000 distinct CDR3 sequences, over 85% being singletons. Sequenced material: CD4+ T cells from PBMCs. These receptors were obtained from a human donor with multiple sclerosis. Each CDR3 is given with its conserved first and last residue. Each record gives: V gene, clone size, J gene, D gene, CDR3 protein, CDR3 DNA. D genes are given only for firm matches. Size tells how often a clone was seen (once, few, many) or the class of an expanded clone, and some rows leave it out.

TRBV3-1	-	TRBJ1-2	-	CASSTGTSGYTF	TGTGCCAGCAGCACAGGGACTAGCGGCTACACCTTC
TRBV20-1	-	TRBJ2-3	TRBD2	CSARHHSGRLDTQYF	TGCAGTGCTAGACACCATAGCGGGAGACTAGATACGCAGTATTTT
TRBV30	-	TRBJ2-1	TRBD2	CACSGSGNEQFF	TGTGCCTGCAGCGGGAGTGGAAATGAGCAGTTCTTC
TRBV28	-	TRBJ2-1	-	CASSLRGLGPRKQFF	TGTGCCAGCAGTTTGAGGGGCTTAGGACCGCGAAAGCAGTTCTTC
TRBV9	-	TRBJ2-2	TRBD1	CASSVKGGSGELFF	TGTGCCAGCAGCGTAAAAGGGGGCTCCGGGGAGCTGTTTTTT
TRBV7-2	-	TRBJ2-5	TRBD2	CASNRASGPQETQYF	TGTGCCAGCAACAGGGCTAGCGGGCCCCAAGAGACCCAGTACTTC
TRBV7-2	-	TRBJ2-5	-	CASSSDSAGTQYF	TGTGCCAGCAGCTCCGACTCGGCGGGGACCCAGTACTTC
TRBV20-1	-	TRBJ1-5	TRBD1	CSATVGGGQPQHF	TGCAGTGCCACCGTAGGGGGCGGTCAGCCCCAGCATTTT
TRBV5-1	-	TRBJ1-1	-	CASSLQGHTEAFF	TGCGCCAGCAGCTTGCAGGGCCACACTGAAGCTTTCTTT
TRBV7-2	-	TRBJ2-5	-	CASSSRLATGETQYF	TGTGCCAGCAGCTCGCGTCTGGCCACGGGGGAGACCCAGTACTTC
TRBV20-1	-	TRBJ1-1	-	CSARLMNTEAFF	TGCAGTGCCCGACTAATGAACACTGAAGCTTTCTTT
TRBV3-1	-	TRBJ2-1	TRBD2	CASSQVLGTSGEQFF	TGTGCCAGCAGCCAAGTCCTCGGGACTAGTGGTGAGCAGTTCTTC
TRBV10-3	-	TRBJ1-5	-	CAISEQVDQPQHF	TGTGCCATCAGTGAGCAGGTTGATCAGCCCCAGCATTTT
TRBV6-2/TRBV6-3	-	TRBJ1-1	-	CASRDAGIMNTEAFF	TGTGCCAGCAGAGACGCCGGAATTATGAACACTGAAGCTTTCTTT
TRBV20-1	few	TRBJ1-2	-	CSARDPGGYGYTF	TGCAGTGCTAGGGATCCGGGAGGGTATGGCTACACCTTC
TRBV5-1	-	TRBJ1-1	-	CASSPGVWGRGAFF	TGCGCCAGCAGCCCGGGGGTATGGGGACGAGGAGCTTTCTTT
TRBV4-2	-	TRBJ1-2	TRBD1	CASSQTGTGDGYTF	TGTGCCAGCAGCCAAACCGGGACAGGGGATGGCTACACCTTC
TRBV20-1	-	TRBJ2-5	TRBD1	CSARVNRGEETQYF	TGCAGTGCTAGAGTCAACAGGGGAGAAGAGACCCAGTACTTC
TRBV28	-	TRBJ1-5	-	CASGEDFFSNQPQHF	TGTGCCAGCGGGGAGGATTTTTTTAGCAATCAGCCCCAGCATTTT
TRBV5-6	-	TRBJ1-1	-	CASSLHPNTEAFF	TGTGCCAGCAGCTTGCATCCGAACACTGAAGCTTTCTTT
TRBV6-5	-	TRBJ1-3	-	CASSYGGRGVSGNTIYF	TGTGCCAGCAGTTACGGCGGCAGGGGAGTGTCAGGAAACACCATATATTTT
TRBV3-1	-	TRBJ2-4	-	CASSQGSAGKNIQYF	TGTGCCAGCAGCCAGGGGTCAGCAGGTAAAAACATTCAGTACTTC
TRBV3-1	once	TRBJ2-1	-	CASSGAWGAAGDHEQFF	TGTGCCAGCAGCGGCGCATGGGGGGCAGCTGGGGACCATGAGCAGTTCTTC
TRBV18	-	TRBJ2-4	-	CASSPPSQNIQYF	TGTGCCAGCTCACCACCGAGCCAAAACATTCAGTACTTC
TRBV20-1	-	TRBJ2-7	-	CSASDFPSSYEQYF	TGCAGTGCTAGTGACTTTCCGAGCTCCTACGAGCAGTACTTC
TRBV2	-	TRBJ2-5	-	CASSVDWTGETQYF	TGTGCCAGCAGTGTCGACTGGACGGGGGAGACCCAGTACTTC
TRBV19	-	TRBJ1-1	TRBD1	CASEMGQDAAEAFF	TGTGCCAGCGAAATGGGACAGGATGCCGCTGAAGCTTTCTTT
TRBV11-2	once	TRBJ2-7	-	CASSPIRRTSSYEQYF	TGTGCCAGCAGCCCGATACGACGGACCAGTTCCTACGAGCAGTACTTC
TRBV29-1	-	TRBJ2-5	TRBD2	CSVREGSAGETQYF	TGCAGCGTCCGGGAGGGTTCCGCTGGAGAGACCCAGTACTTC
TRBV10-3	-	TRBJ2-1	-	CAISEGSSYNEQFF	TGTGCCATCAGTGAGGGCAGCTCCTACAATGAGCAGTTCTTC
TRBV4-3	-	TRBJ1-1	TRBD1	CVSSQDGRGDTEAFF	TGCGTCAGCAGCCAAGATGGCAGGGGGGACACTGAAGCTTTCTTT
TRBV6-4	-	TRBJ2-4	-	CASSLFRTRLGAKNIQYF	TGTGCCAGCAGCCTTTTCCGGACTCGTCTTGGGGCCAAAAACATTCAGTACTTC
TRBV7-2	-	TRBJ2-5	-	CASSLGGSQETQYF	TGTGCCAGCAGCTTGGGGGGTAGTCAAGAGACCCAGTACTTC